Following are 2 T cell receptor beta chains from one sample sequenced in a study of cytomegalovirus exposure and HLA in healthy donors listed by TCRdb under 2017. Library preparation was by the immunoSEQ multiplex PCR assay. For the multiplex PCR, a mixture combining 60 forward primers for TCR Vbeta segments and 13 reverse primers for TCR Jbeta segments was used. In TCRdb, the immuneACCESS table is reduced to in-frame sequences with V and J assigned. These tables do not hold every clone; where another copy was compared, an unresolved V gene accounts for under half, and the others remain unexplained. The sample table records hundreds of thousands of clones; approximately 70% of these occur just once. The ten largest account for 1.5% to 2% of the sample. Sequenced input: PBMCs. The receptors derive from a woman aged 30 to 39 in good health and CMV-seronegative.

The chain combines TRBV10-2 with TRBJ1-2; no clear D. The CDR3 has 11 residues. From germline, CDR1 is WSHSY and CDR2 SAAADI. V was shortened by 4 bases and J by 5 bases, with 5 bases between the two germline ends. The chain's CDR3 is CASSGGYGYTF. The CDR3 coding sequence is TGCGCCAGCAGTGGAGGATATGGCTACACCTTC.

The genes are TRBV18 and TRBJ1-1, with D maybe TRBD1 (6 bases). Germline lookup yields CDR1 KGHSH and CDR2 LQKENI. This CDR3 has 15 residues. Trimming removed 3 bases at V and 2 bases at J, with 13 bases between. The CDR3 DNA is TGTGCCAGCTCACCTGGACAGCTAGTAAACACTGAAGCTTTCTTT. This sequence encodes CASSPGQLVNTEAFF.